This T cell receptor (beta chain) came from a study of T cell repertoires in cytomegalovirus infection. Using its own MiXCR run on the reads, TCRdb lists one record per CDR3 protein. This table holds around 330,000 distinct CDR3 sequences, roughly a sixth found once. The CDR3 consists of 14 residues. CDR1 is SGHTA and CDR2 is FQGNSA in the germline V gene. V was trimmed by 1 base and J by 6 bases, leaving 13 bases between them. This clonotype has a count of ten or more. The sequencing sample was made of PBMCs. The V call is TRBV7-2, the J call TRBJ2-7; D remains unclear. This TCR derives from a human donor in good health (CMV status not recorded). Some clones in this sample may be carry-over from other donors' samples. CDR3 loop: CASSLVTVQGEQYF. The CDR3 DNA reads TGTGCCAGCAGCTTAGTTACCGTGCAAGGCGAGCAGTACTTC.